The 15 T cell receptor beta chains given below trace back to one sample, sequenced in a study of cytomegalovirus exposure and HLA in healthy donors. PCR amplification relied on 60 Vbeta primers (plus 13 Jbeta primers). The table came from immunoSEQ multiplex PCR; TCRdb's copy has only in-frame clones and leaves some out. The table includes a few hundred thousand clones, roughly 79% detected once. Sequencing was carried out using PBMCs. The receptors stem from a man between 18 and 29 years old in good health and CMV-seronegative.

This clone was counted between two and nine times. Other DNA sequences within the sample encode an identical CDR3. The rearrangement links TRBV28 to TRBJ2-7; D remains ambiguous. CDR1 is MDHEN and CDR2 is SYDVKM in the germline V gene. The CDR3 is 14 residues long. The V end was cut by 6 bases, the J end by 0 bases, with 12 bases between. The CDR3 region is CASSPPSGSYEQYF. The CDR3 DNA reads TGTGCCAGCAGCCCGCCGTCCGGCTCCTACGAGCAGTACTTC. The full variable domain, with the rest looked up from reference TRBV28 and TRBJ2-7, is DVKVTQSSRYLVKRTGEKVFLECVQDMDHENMFWYRQDPGLGLRLIYFSYDVKMKEKGDIPEGYSVSREKKERFSLILESASTNQTSMYLCASSPPSGSYEQYFGPGTRLTVT.

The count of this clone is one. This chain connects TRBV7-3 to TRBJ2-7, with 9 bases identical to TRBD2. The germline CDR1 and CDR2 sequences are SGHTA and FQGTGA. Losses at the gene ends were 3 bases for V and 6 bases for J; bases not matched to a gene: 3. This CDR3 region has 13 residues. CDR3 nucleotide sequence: TGTGCCAGCAGCTTTAGCGGGGGCGGCGAGCAGTACTTC. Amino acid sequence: CASSFSGGGEQYF.

The CDR3 is CASSLAIGGENTIYF. Written as DNA, the CDR3 is TGTGCCAGCAGCTTAGCGATAGGGGGCGAAAACACCATATATTTT. The chain recombines TRBV7-2 with TRBJ1-3, with TRBD1 identical over 7 bases. Unmatched junction bases numbered 5, after V lost 0 bases and J lost 6 bases. CDR1 SGHTA and CDR2 FQGNSA come from the germline V gene. This CDR3 has 15 residues.

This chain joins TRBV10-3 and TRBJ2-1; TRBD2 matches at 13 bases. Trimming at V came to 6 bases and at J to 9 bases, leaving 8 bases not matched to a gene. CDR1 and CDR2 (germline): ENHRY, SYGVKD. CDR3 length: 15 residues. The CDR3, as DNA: TGTGCCATCAGCCTGGGGACTAGCGGGACAATTGAGCAGTTCTTC. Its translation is CAISLGTSGTIEQFF.

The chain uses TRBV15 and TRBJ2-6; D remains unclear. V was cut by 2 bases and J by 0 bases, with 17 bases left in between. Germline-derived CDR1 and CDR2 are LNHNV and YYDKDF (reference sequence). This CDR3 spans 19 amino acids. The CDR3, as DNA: TGTGCCACCAGCAGATCTCGTAACGCCTTTAGCTCTGGGGCCAACGTCCTGACTTTC. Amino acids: CATSRSRNAFSSGANVLTF.

CDR3 DNA sequence: TGTGCCTGGAGTCCCGTGGGGCCTACAGGGGGCGGCAATCAGCCCCAGCATTTT. Residues: CAWSPVGPTGGGNQPQHF. This rearrangement joins TRBV30 to TRBJ1-5; 9 bases are shared with TRBD1. CDR3 length: 18 residues. Germline V gene sequence: CDR1 GTSNPN, CDR2 SVGIG (reference sequence). V dropped 2 bases and J dropped 2; count of bases not matched to a gene: 13.

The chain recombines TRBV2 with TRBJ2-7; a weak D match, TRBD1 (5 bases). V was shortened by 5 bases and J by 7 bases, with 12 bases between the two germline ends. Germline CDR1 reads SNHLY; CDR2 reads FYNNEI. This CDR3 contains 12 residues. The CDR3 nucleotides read TGTGCCAGCAGTCCAAGGGGCGTAGAGCAGTACTTC. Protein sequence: CASSPRGVEQYF.

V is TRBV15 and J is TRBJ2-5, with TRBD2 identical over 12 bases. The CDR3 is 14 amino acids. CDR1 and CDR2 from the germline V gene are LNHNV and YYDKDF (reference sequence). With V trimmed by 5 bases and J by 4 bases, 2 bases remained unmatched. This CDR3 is CATSLGLAGETQYF. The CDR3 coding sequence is TGTGCCACCAGCCTGGGACTAGCGGGAGAGACCCAGTACTTC.

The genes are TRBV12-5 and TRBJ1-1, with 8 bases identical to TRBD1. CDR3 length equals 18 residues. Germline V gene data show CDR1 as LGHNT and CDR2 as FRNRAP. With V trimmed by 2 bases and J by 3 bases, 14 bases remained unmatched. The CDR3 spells CASGLIIGQGRLYTEAFF. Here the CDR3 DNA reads TGTGCTAGTGGTTTGATTATAGGACAGGGCAGGTTGTACACTGAAGCTTTCTTT.

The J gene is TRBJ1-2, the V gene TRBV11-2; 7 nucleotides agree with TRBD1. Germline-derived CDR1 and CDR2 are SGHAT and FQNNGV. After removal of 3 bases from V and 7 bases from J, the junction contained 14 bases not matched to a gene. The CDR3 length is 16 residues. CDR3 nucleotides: TGTGCCAGCAGCTTTGGTCTCGAAACAGGGGAAGGTGGCTACACCTTC. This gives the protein CASSFGLETGEGGYTF.

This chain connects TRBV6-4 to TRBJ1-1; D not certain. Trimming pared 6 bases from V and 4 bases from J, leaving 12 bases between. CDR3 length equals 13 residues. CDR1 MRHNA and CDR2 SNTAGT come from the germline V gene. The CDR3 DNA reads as TGTGCCAGCAGAGAGGGTGCTGGCACTGAAGCTTTCTTT. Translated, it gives CASREGAGTEAFF.

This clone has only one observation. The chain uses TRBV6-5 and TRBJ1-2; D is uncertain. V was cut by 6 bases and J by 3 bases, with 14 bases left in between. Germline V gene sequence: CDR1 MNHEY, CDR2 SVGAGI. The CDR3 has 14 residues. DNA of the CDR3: TGTGCCAGCAGCATGGGCCAGCCGGACTATGGCTACACCTTC. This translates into CASSMGQPDYGYTF.

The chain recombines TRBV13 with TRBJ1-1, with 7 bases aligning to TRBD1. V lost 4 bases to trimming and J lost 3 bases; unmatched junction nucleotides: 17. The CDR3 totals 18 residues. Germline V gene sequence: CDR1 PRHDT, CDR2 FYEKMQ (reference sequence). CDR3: CASSYSPGTVPTDTEAFF. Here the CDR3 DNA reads TGTGCCAGCAGCTACTCGCCCGGGACAGTACCCACGGACACTGAAGCTTTCTTT.

The CDR3 nucleotides read TGTGCCAGCAGCGTGGGGACAGATAGAATTAGCACAGATACGCAGTATTTT. It encodes CASSVGTDRISTDTQYF. The genes are TRBV7-2 and TRBJ2-3, with TRBD1 matching 7 bases. The V gene's germline CDR1 is SGHTA and CDR2 FQGNSA. This CDR3 region has 17 residues. J was trimmed by 0 bases and V by 5 bases; bases with no gene match: 11.

CDR3 protein: CASRVQGNTNYGYTF. The CDR3 DNA reads as TGTGCCAGCAGAGTTCAGGGGAACACTAACTATGGCTACACCTTC. This rearrangement joins TRBV2 to TRBJ1-2, with D possibly TRBD1 on 6 matching bases. This CDR3 region has 15 residues. Trimming shortened V by 6 bases and J by 0 bases, and 14 bases separated the two germline ends. The germline V gene encodes CDR1 SNHLY and CDR2 FYNNEI.